This TCR beta chain was retrieved from a study of cytomegalovirus exposure and HLA in healthy donors (dated by TCRdb to 2015 to 2018). At the level of the whole study: An earlier analysis of roughly 500 of the donors reported about 250 Gb of sequence data and around 120 million unique TCR beta sequences from about 179 million T cells. Around 320 gigabases of sequencing data and some 85 million unique TCR sequences were included in an early release covering several hundred HLA-typed donors. Of the roughly 400 genotyped donors, 80% to 90% were placed in the genetic ancestry cluster associated with self-reported Caucasian donors. The study aimed to test whether signatures of past pathogen exposure could be identified by cataloging public T cell receptors. Using immunosequencing, the study profiled T cell repertoires from roughly 650 subjects and related those repertoires to cytomegalovirus serostatus. A separate validation cohort of about 110 different subjects was used in addition to the roughly 640-subject first cohort. To predict cytomegalovirus infection status, the study brought together high-throughput TCR immunosequencing, statistical association of individual TCRs with disease status, and machine learning. In a later analysis, previously published TCR beta repertoires from 600 to 850 donors were re-analyzed and high-resolution HLA genotyping was added so that TCR occurrence patterns could be studied. The later analysis used no new phenotypic data to find candidate immune exposures, relying instead on TCR beta sequences and their occurrence across donors. An earlier analysis of around 540 of the donors applied high-throughput TCR beta sequencing to assess whether each TCR beta V gene segment acted as functional or pseudogenic. Donor age, sex, ethnicity and CMV serostatus were compiled together with the repertoire data. A later genetic analysis took genome-wide SNP genotypes for about three fifths of the roughly 670 donors and used that subset as a discovery cohort. Every discovery cohort repertoire had been produced on one sequencing platform. Class I and class II HLA loci were covered by the typing at four-digit resolution. The number of typed donors differed by locus: roughly 629-630 for A, B, C, DRB1 and DQB1; about 520 for DQA1; 606 for DPA1; and some 450 for DPB1. A few DR-DQ haplotypes were handled as single units for association and clustering because linkage in the cohort was strong. On average, about 240,000 unique TCR beta nucleotide sequences were sequenced per donor among a few hundred genotyped donors of the cohort, with roughly 18% of those sequences being non-productive. Overall study outcomes, separate from this receptor: Because some donors lacked HLA typing at each locus, the association tests relied only on the typed subset. Linkage disequilibrium might explain the correlated functional status among segregating V segments, but an unknown experimental factor could not be ruled out. The study gave a list of 150 to 200 TCR beta chains associated with cytomegalovirus. In a later genetic analysis, fewer N-insertions in productive TCRs were reported among donors in an Asian-associated ancestry cluster than the approximately 710-donor mean. The authors suggested that the approach could potentially be generalized to other disease states and immunological phenotypes. A later analysis found that HLA-associated TCR beta chains were more clonally expanded and had lower generation probabilities than equally common non-associated chains. A later analysis found that most CMV-associated TCR beta chains appeared HLA-restricted, with HLA associations seemingly driven largely by CMV exposure. At a false discovery rate of 0.05, a later analysis linked under 20,000 TCR beta sequences to specific HLA alleles. According to a later analysis, TCR association rates differed among HLA loci, with DRB1 alleles showing the most associated TCRs and HLA-C alleles showing the fewest. The presence/absence analyses assumed that sequencing depth was roughly uniform across donors, and that assumption may not be true. Assigning TCR associations to individual alleles was difficult when HLA alleles, especially DR and DQ, strongly co-occurred. A further reported finding was that TCR beta sequences accurately predicted the HLA-A and HLA-B alleles for most subjects in the first cohort. The 87-base-pair reads could not distinguish some IMGT-functional V segments, including TRBV6-2 and TRBV6-3, so those segments were excluded. Only TCR beta chains were sequenced in this cohort, and the absence of alpha or paired-chain data limited detectable features. In a later analysis, several top co-occurrence clusters were reported to appear linked to parvovirus B19, influenza, CMV and Epstein-Barr virus. A group of highly shared sequence variants was considered likely to be a technical artifact of the sequencing pipeline. In vitro tests confirmed that three of the cytomegalovirus-associated TCR beta chains recognize cytomegalovirus antigens. Broadly in line with IMGT annotations, most TCR beta V segments showed up in productive rearrangements about 87% or about 30% of the time in an earlier analysis of approximately 640 of the donors. Immune exposure information for the cohort was limited to CMV serostatus. Across donors, most TCR sequences were observed very rarely, whereas some public TCRs were present in many individuals. Because counts were too low, roughly 16 rarely observed V segments, including chromosome 9 orphons, were excluded from the earlier analysis of several hundred of the donors. The classifier was reported to diagnose cytomegalovirus status with high specificity and sensitivity in both the original and validation cohorts. An association between a missense DCLRE1C variant and V-gene and J-gene trimming of TCR beta chains was found in a later genetic analysis and replicated in an independent cohort.

The cohort comprised some 730 healthy bone marrow donors. All cohort members were sampled while nominally healthy, although unrecorded immune exposures were likely present. The donor tested CMV seropositive, placing the donor among the roughly 300 seropositive members of the cohort. A peripheral blood sample was collected from each donor, and TCR beta sequencing was performed on peripheral blood mononuclear cells. The Qiagen DNeasy Blood Extraction Kit was used to extract genomic DNA from the blood cell samples. About this clone itself: Its binding antigen is unknown. Per-base quality was not reported, and no clone a single base away is much larger than it.

Library method: the immunoSEQ multiplex PCR assay. For the multiplex PCR, a mixture combining 60 forward primers for TCR Vbeta segments and 13 reverse primers for TCR Jbeta segments was used. The CDR3 region of rearranged TCR beta genes was amplified from genomic DNA with a multiplex PCR assay. On the Illumina HiSeq System, the amplified TCR beta libraries were sequenced as 87-base-pair reads. The original methods were these. In a later analysis, tens of millions of unique TCR beta chains were counted across the 500 to 700 repertoires, and approximately 9.9 million of these chains were shared by at least two donors. Raw reads were error-corrected and collapsed into unique sequences by a nearest-neighbor algorithm in which closely related sequences were merged to remove PCR and sequencing errors. To assign V, D and J gene segments, CDR3 sequences were aligned to IMGT reference sequences. For a sequence to be retained, at least a six-nucleotide match to both a V gene segment and a J gene segment was required. A rearrangement was called productive if the CDR3 had no stop codons and remained in frame with V and J, and every other rearrangement was called non-productive. Following IMGT convention, CDR3 was defined as the stretch from the second conserved V-encoded cysteine up to the conserved J-encoded phenylalanine. The earlier analysis of 587 of the donors excluded sequences that lacked an unambiguous match to a single V gene segment. In an earlier analysis of 450 to 750 of the donors, a V segment was called functional when productive rearrangements were above 56.7%, and segregating when the standard deviation between donors exceeded 5%. A statistical classification framework was built for diagnosing cytomegalovirus status from the catalog of TCR beta chain sequences. In a later analysis, TCR nucleotide sequences were compared against IMGT/GENE-DB human TR gene sequences so that V and J genes could be assigned. The TCRdist pipeline was used in a later analysis to assign CDR3 sequences and most-parsimonious VDJ recombination scenarios. In a later analysis, each TCR beta chain was defined by its CDR3 amino acid sequence together with its V-gene family, and reads lacking a unique V-gene family were excluded. In a later analysis, some 600 highly shared, low-generation-probability nucleotide sequences were removed to address suspected cross-contamination and a sequencing artifact. In a later analysis, a clonal expansion index was calculated for each public chain from normalized within-repertoire ranks of inferred template counts. A later analysis computed generation probabilities with a VDJ recombination model fitted to out-of-frame rearrangements, and checked the results against IGoR. In a later analysis, TCR-TCR, TCR-HLA and TCR-CMV co-occurrence was scored with hypergeometric tests, and a repertoire-size bias correction was applied to TCR pairs. A later analysis estimated false discovery rates by permuting HLA or CMV assignments 20 times. In a later analysis, co-occurring TCRs were grouped using DBSCAN, and TCRdist sequence similarity was added for clustering within HLA-allele-positive subsets. Repertoires with fewer than 30,000 or more than 120,000 public chains, plus five repertoires with anomalous nucleotide sharing, were excluded from co-occurrence clustering. The clones in this table, taken by TCRdb from immuneACCESS, are in-frame only. Not every clone is retained; where verified, under half of the shortfall comes from an unresolved V gene, and the cause of the rest is unknown. Clone size and the V and J calls come from that table; the DNA yielded D and trimming. For this sample there are 100,000 to 150,000 clones; roughly 80% appear just once. The ten biggest clones cover roughly 4% of the sample.

From the germline V gene, CDR1 is SGHRS and CDR2 is YFSETQ. V is cut by 3 bases and J by 7 bases, and the space between the germline ends is 10 bases. Measured from the cysteine to the phenylalanine, the CDR3 is 12 residues long. The sequence is cut down to CDR3 DNA, 36 bases in frame from base 1. Sample: PBMCs. Rearrangement joined TRBV5-1 to TRBJ1-2, with the D gene not clear enough to name. The clonotype originates from a man in his late teens or twenties in good health and CMV-seropositive. The CDR3 region: CASSYEGSGYTF. The DNA sequence reads TGCGCCAGCAGCTACGAGGGTTCTGGCTACACCTTC.